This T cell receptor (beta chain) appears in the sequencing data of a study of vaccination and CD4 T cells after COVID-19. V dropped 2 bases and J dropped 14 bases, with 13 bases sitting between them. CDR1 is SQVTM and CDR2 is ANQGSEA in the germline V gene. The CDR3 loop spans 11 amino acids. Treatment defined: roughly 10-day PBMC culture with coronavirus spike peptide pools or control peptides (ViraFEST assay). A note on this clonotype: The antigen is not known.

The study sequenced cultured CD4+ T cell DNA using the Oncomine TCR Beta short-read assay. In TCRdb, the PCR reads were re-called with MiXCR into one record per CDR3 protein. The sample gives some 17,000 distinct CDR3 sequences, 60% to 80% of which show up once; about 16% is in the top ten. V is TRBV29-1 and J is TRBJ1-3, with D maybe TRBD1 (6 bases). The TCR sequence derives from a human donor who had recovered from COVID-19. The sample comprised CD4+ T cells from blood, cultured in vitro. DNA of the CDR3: TGCAGCGTTGAAACCGGGACAAGCGTATATTTT. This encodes CSVETGTSVYF.